This T cell receptor beta chain was found in a study of early T cells in non-severe SARS-CoV-2 infection. Trimming took off 6 bases at V and 5 bases at J, with 7 bases between the two ends. The CDR3 is 10 amino acids. Germline V CDR1 and CDR2: DFQATT, SNEGSKA (reference sequence). TCRdb re-derived calls from the 5' RACE reads in MiXCR, one entry per CDR3 protein. The repertoire has more than 65,000 distinct CDR3 sequences, approximately 13% of them found once; the top ten carry 1.4%. This clonotype was observed a handful of times. V is TRBV20-1 and J is TRBJ2-5; D is perhaps TRBD2 (5 bases). The sample taken for sequencing was whole blood. The sequence came from an adult who was a healthcare worker with PCR-confirmed SARS-CoV-2 infection or an uninfected control (not recorded which). The CDR3 DNA follows: TGCAGTGCCGGGGTTGAGACCCAGTACTTC. It specifies CSAGVETQYF.